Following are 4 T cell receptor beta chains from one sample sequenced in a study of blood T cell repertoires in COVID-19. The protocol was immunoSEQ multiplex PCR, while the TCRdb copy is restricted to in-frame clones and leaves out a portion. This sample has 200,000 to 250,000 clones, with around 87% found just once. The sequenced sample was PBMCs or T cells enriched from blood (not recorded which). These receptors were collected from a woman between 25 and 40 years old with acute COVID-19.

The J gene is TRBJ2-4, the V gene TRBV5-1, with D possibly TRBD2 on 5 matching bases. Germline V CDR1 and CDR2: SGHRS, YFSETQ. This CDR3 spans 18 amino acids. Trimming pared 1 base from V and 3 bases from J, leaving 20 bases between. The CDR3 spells CASSLYFGEGSSKNIQYF. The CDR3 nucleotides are TGCGCCAGCAGCTTGTATTTCGGTGAGGGTTCGAGCAAAAACATTCAGTACTTC.

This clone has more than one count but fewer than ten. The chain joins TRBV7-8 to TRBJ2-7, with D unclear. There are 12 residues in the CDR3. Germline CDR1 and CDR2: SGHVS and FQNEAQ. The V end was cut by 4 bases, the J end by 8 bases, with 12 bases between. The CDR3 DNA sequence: TGTGCCAGCAGCTCCGAGCTGGGCCAGCAGTACTTC. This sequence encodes CASSSELGQQYF.

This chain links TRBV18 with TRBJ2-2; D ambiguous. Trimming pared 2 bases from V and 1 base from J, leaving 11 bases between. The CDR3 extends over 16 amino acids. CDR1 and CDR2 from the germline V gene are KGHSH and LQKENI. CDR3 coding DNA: TGTGCCAGCTCACCATCGGCTAGTGTGAACACCGGGGAGCTGTTTTTT. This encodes CASSPSASVNTGELFF.

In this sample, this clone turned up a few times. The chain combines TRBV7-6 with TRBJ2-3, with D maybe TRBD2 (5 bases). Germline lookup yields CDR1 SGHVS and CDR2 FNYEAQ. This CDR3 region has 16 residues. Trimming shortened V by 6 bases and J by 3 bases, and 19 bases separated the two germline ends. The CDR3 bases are TGTGCCAGCAGTCCAAGGTCTAGGAGGAAGACAGATACGCAGTATTTT. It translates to CASSPRSRRKTDTQYF.